These 25 T cell receptor beta chains originate from one sample sequenced in a study of T-cell memory formation after mild COVID-19. TCRdb ran MiXCR on the 5' RACE reads and lists one entry per CDR3 protein. The sample has more than 120,000 distinct CDR3 sequences, around 5.8% seen once. The sample was PBMCs or a T cell subset sorted from them (not recorded which). Source of these receptors: an adult woman who had mild COVID-19 (a few samples of this study predate the infection). Cell type and time point are not known.

The rearrangement links TRBV11-2 to TRBJ2-4; 11 bases are a match to TRBD2. The germline V gene has CDR1 SGHAT and CDR2 FQNNGV. There are 15 residues in the CDR3. V lost 5 bases, J lost 9 bases, and 9 bases stayed unmatched. The CDR3 loop is CASSENSGGVGIQYF. CDR3 coding DNA: TGTGCCAGCAGCGAAAATAGCGGGGGGGTCGGCATTCAGTACTTC.

This clonotype was counted only a few times. V usage is TRBV4-3 and J usage is TRBJ2-2, with D perhaps TRBD2 (5 bases). V was clipped by 1 base and J by 5 bases, with 11 bases between them. CDR1 and CDR2 from the germline V gene are LGHNA and YSLEER. The CDR3 contains 15 residues. The CDR3 is CASSQGSRVTGELFF. CDR3 DNA: TGCGCCAGCAGCCAAGGCTCGCGGGTGACCGGGGAGCTGTTTTTT.

This clonotype was observed many times. This chain joins TRBV6-5 and TRBJ2-3; 9 bases line up with TRBD1. The CDR3 loop spans 13 amino acids. V lost 10 bases and J lost 3; bases outside the gene matches: 5. CDR1 and CDR2 from the germline V gene are MNHEY and SVGAGI. CDR3 sequence: CATRTGETDTQYF. CDR3 sequence (DNA): TGTGCCACCAGGACAGGGGAAACAGATACGCAGTATTTT.

V and J are TRBV5-5 and TRBJ1-1; TRBD1 is a possible D gene (6 bases). CDR1 and CDR2 (germline): SGHKS, YYEKEE (reference sequence). The CDR3 is made up of 15 amino acids. V was pared by 2 bases and J by 0 bases, with 11 bases between. CDR3 coding DNA: TGTGCCAGCAGCTTTTATGACAGGATGAACACTGAAGCTTTCTTT. Protein sequence: CASSFYDRMNTEAFF.

This clonotype was recorded many times. The rearrangement uses TRBV6-2 or TRBV6-3 and TRBJ2-4; D perhaps matches TRBD1 (5 bases). Per the germline V gene, CDR1 is MNHEY and CDR2 is SVGEGT. The CDR3 loop spans 16 amino acids. Trimming removed 2 bases at V and 4 bases at J, with 15 bases between. As DNA, the CDR3 is TGTGCCAGCAGTTACGTTTTTGGGGCGCCTAAAAACATTCAGTACTTC. As protein: CASSYVFGAPKNIQYF.

This clonotype was found a few times. The rearrangement uses TRBV4-1 and TRBJ1-3, with TRBD1 as a possible D gene (6 bases). CDR3 length: 20 amino acids. Germline CDR1 is MGHRA and CDR2 is YSYEKL. V was trimmed by 3 bases and J by 2 bases, leaving 26 bases between them. In DNA, the CDR3 is TGCGCCAGCAGCCATAACAGGGCCCGCAGGGGCACTACTCCTGGAAACACCATATATTTT. Its translation is CASSHNRARRGTTPGNTIYF.

This clonotype was counted many times. The chain recombines TRBV9 with TRBJ2-2; D might be TRBD1 (6 bases). The CDR3 covers 15 residues. Germline values: CDR1 SGDLS, CDR2 YYNGEE. V was clipped by 1 base and J by 6 bases, with 13 bases between them. The CDR3 protein is CASSVRAGVAGELFF. The CDR3 DNA sequence: TGTGCCAGCAGCGTAAGGGCAGGGGTGGCCGGGGAGCTGTTTTTT.

This clonotype has just a few counts. This chain joins TRBV29-1 and TRBJ1-2; D is undetermined. CDR3 length: 14 amino acids. V dropped 3 bases and J dropped 8 bases, with 19 bases sitting between them. The germline V gene encodes CDR1 SQVTM and CDR2 ANQGSEA. The CDR3 loop is CSVDPPSPRYGYTF. The CDR3 DNA reads TGCAGCGTTGACCCCCCATCTCCGAGATACGGCTACACCTTC.

The chain uses TRBV5-1 and TRBJ1-2; D possibly corresponds to TRBD1 (5 bases). CDR1 and CDR2 from the germline V gene are SGHRS and YFSETQ. This CDR3 is 15 amino acids long. The V end was cut by 4 bases, the J end by 1 base, with 14 bases between. In nucleotides, the CDR3 is TGCGCCAGCAGCCCGGGACGGACCCTTAACTATGGCTACACCTTC. Its translation is CASSPGRTLNYGYTF.

The chain couples TRBV12-3 or TRBV12-4 to TRBJ2-3, with D uncertain. The V gene lost 6 bases and the J gene lost 0 bases, with 19 bases spanning the gap. The CDR3 length is 17 residues. Here the CDR3 reads CASSNHRRRLSTDTQYF. DNA for the CDR3: TGTGCCAGCAGCAACCATCGACGTCGACTGAGCACAGATACGCAGTATTTT.

This clonotype was recorded many times. V usage is TRBV7-9 and J usage is TRBJ2-3, with TRBD2 identical over 7 bases. The CDR3 runs 17 residues. The trim removed 2 bases at V and 1 base at J, leaving 9 bases unmatched. Germline CDR1 and CDR2: SEHNR and FQNEAQ (reference sequence). The CDR3 sequence is CASSLTPEGLRTDTQYF. As DNA, the CDR3 is TGTGCCAGCAGCTTAACCCCCGAGGGACTACGCACAGATACGCAGTATTTT. The whole variable domain, filled in from reference TRBV7-9 and TRBJ2-3, reads DTGVSQNPRHKITKRGQNVTFRCDPISEHNRLYWYRQTLGQGPEFLTYFQNEAQLEKSRLLSDRFSAERPKGSFSTLEIQRTEQGDSAMYLCASSLTPEGLRTDTQYFGPGTRLTVL.

In its sample, this clonotype was seen many times. The chain carries TRBV5-1 and TRBJ2-3, with 7 bases lining up with TRBD2. The germline CDR1 and CDR2 sequences are SGHRS and YFSETQ. J lost 2 bases, V lost 5 bases, and 5 bases had no gene match. The CDR3 covers 14 residues. CDR3 in amino acids: CASRPGGTTDTQYF. In DNA, the CDR3 is TGCGCCAGCAGGCCGGGGGGAACCACAGATACGCAGTATTTT.

V and J are TRBV12-3 or TRBV12-4 and TRBJ2-5; 12 nucleotides align to TRBD2. This CDR3 spans 15 amino acids. J gave up 4 bases and V 3 bases, and 3 bases lay outside the gene matches. CDR3 nucleotide sequence: TGTGCCAGCAGTTTCTCTAGCGGGAGGGGAGAGACCCAGTACTTC. It is translated as CASSFSSGRGETQYF.

The chain combines TRBV3-1 with TRBJ2-7; possible D gene TRBD1, 6 bases. V was trimmed by 4 bases and J by 0 bases, leaving 10 bases between them. This CDR3 region has 14 residues. Per germline, CDR1 LGHDT and CDR2 YNNKEL (reference sequence). In DNA form, the CDR3 reads TGTGCCAGCAGCCCCTGGGACAACTCCTACGAGCAGTACTTC. It encodes CASSPWDNSYEQYF.

The rearrangement uses TRBV3-1 and TRBJ2-5, with D possibly called TRBD1 or TRBD2 (6 bases each). The germline V gene encodes CDR1 LGHDT and CDR2 YNNKEL (reference sequence). The CDR3 totals 16 residues. Trimming took off 4 bases at V and 4 bases at J, with 19 bases between the two ends. The CDR3, as DNA: TGTGCCAGCAGCCGTGGGTCCGGGGGCAGGGGAGAGACCCAGTACTTC. Translation gives CASSRGSGGRGETQYF.

This clonotype was counted many times. The J gene is TRBJ2-4, the V gene TRBV2; D possibly corresponds to TRBD2 (6 bases). The CDR3 is 15 amino acids. Germline-derived CDR1 and CDR2 are SNHLY and FYNNEI. V was clipped by 7 bases and J by 2 bases, with 15 bases between them. CDR3 sequence reads: CASNPFGGSKNIQYF. CDR3 DNA: TGTGCCAGCAACCCCTTCGGGGGTTCCAAAAACATTCAGTACTTC.

This clonotype was counted ten times or more. The chain is built from TRBV4-2 and TRBJ2-3; no firm D call. Germline V CDR1 and CDR2: LGHNA, YNFKEQ. The germline V and J ends were trimmed by 1 base and 6 bases, with 5 bases remaining between them. The CDR3 is 12 amino acids. The CDR3 sequence: CASSQVGDTQYF. CDR3 DNA: TGTGCCAGCAGCCAAGTCGGGGATACGCAGTATTTT.

In this sample, this clonotype turned up many times. The gene calls are TRBV12-3 or TRBV12-4 and TRBJ2-5; TRBD1 matches 10 bases. Trimming cost V 5 bases and J 4 bases; bases outside gene matches: 4. The CDR3 is 14 amino acids. CDR3: CASSPGTGVETQYF. The CDR3 nucleotides are TGTGCCAGCAGTCCAGGGACAGGGGTAGAGACCCAGTACTTC.

The J gene is TRBJ2-5, the V gene TRBV12-3 or TRBV12-4, with 12 bases aligning to TRBD2. CDR3 length: 16 residues. V dropped 0 bases and J dropped 10; count of bases not matched to a gene: 9. CDR3 region: CASSLAASGRARGQYF. The CDR3 DNA reads as TGTGCCAGCAGTTTAGCCGCTAGCGGGAGGGCCAGGGGCCAGTACTTC.

The rearrangement uses TRBV7-9 and TRBJ1-3, with D uncertain. The CDR3 sequence is 16 residues long. CDR1 SEHNR and CDR2 FQNEAQ come from the germline V gene (reference sequence). Trimming stripped 5 bases from V and 0 bases from J, with 14 bases between. The CDR3 coding sequence is TGTGCCAGCAGCGAAAAAAGACGGGTCTCTGGAAACACCATATATTTT. This sequence encodes CASSEKRRVSGNTIYF.

This clonotype was recorded a few times. J is TRBJ1-1 and V is TRBV18; a possible D gene is TRBD1 (6 bases). There are 17 residues in the CDR3. The germline V and J ends were trimmed by 3 bases and 1 base, with 18 bases remaining between them. The V gene's germline CDR1 is KGHSH and CDR2 LQKENI. The CDR3 DNA is TGTGCCAGCTCACCGACCCTCGTACAGGGCACGAACACTGAAGCTTTCTTT. Residues: CASSPTLVQGTNTEAFF.

V is TRBV24-1 and J is TRBJ2-5; 7 bases agree with TRBD1. The CDR3 length is 15 residues. With V trimmed by 4 bases and J by 3 bases, 7 bases remained unmatched. Germline lookup yields CDR1 KGHDR and CDR2 SFDVKD. The CDR3 bases are TGTGCCACCAGTGACCCTCGGGACAGCAAAGAGACCCAGTACTTC. It translates to CATSDPRDSKETQYF.

The chain carries TRBV29-1 and TRBJ2-3, with D tentatively TRBD1 (6 bases). V was clipped by 6 bases and J by 1 base, with 14 bases between them. The CDR3 has 14 residues. Per the germline V gene, CDR1 is SQVTM and CDR2 is ANQGSEA. CDR3 bases: TGCAGCGTACTCAGAGGGGGTCGCACAGATACGCAGTATTTT. It encodes CSVLRGGRTDTQYF.

This clonotype appeared many times. J is TRBJ2-1 and V is TRBV7-3, with a weak D call TRBD2 (6 bases). This CDR3 contains 17 residues. Germline lookup yields CDR1 SGHTA and CDR2 FQGTGA. Deletions cut 1 base from V and 0 bases from J, with 13 bases between. CDR3 nucleotide sequence: TGTGCCAGCAGCTTAAATGGGGTCGGGAGCTCCTACAATGAGCAGTTCTTC. Translation: CASSLNGVGSSYNEQFF.

The chain uses TRBV7-9 and TRBJ1-1; the match to TRBD1 covers 7 bases. The CDR3 has 15 residues. CDR1 SEHNR and CDR2 FQNEAQ come from the germline V gene (reference sequence). J lost 1 base, V lost 3 bases, and 5 bases had no gene match. The CDR3 region has the DNA TGTGCCAGCAGCTTCGGGACAGACCGGAACACTGAAGCTTTCTTT. Amino acids: CASSFGTDRNTEAFF.